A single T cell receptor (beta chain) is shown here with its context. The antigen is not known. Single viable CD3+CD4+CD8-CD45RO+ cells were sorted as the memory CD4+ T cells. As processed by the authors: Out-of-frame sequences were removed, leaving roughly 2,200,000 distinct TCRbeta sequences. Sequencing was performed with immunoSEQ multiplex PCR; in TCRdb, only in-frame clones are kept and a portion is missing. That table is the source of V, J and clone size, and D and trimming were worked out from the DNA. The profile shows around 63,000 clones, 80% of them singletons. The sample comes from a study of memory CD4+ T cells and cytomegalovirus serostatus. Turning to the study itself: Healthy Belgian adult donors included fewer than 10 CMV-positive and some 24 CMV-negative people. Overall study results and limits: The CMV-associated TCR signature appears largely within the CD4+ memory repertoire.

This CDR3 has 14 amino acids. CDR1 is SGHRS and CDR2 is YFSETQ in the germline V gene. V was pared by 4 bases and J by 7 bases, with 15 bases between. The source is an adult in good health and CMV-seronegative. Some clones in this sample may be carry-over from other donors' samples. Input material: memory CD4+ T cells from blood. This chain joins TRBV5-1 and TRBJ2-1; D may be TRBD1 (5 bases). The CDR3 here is CASSLGPLPNEQFF. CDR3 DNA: TGCGCCAGCAGCCTGGGGCCCTTGCCGAATGAGCAGTTCTTC.